The source of this T cell receptor beta chain is a study of T cell responses to AZD1222 COVID-19 vaccine. Study overall: Researchers grouped second doses given at about 4 or about 12 weeks into one pool. Study-wide points: Nearly half of spike-specific TCRs reportedly target variant regions that are unmutated in the B.1.351 and B.1.1.7 variants. Donor demographics were predominantly white British with a female majority; clonal diversity may be underestimated.

The CDR3 totals 15 residues. V shed 5 bases and J 4 bases; nucleotides not matched to a gene: 7. Germline CDR1 and CDR2: LGHNA and YSLEER. Assay used: immunoSEQ multiplex PCR; TCRdb lists only in-frame clones, some missing. This table holds some 110,000 clones, about 90% found once. In this sample, this clone turned up once. Antigen specificity is unknown. This rearrangement joins TRBV4-3 to TRBJ1-5; 8 nucleotides line up with TRBD1. This TCR was recovered from an adult in good health. The material was peripheral blood, obtained on day 0 of AZD1222 vaccination. CDR3 bases: TGCGCCAGCAGCGAGACTCGACAGGGGAATCAGCCCCAGCATTTT. Amino acids: CASSETRQGNQPQHF.